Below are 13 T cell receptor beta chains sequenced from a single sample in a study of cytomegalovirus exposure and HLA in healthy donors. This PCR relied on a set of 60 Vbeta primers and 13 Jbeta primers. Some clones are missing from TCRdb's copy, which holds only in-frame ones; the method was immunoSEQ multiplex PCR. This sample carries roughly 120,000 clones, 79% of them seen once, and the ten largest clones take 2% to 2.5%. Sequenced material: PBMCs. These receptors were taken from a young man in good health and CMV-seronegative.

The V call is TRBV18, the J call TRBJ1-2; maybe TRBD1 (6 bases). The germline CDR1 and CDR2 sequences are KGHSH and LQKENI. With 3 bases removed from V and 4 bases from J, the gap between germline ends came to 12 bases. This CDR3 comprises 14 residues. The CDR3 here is CASSPAGDVYGYTF. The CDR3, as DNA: TGTGCCAGCTCACCGGCAGGGGATGTCTATGGCTACACCTTC.

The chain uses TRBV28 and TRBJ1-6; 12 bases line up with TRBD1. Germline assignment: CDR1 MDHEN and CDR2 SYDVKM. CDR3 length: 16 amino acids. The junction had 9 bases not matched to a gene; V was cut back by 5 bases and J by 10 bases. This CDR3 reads CASSATGTGGRSPLHF. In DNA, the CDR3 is TGTGCCAGCAGTGCGACCGGGACAGGGGGCAGGTCACCCCTCCACTTT.

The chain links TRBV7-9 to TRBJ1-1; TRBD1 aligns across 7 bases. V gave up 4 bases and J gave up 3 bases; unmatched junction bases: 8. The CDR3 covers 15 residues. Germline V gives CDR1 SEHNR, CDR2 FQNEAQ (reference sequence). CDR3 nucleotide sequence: TGTGCCAGCAGCTCGAAGGGGGCGCCGGACACTGAAGCTTTCTTT. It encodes CASSSKGAPDTEAFF.

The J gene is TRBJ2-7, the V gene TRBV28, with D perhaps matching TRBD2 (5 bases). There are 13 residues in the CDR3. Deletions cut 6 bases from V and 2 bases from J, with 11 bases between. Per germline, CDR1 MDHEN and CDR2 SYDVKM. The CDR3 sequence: CASRRTRPYEQYF. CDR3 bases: TGTGCCAGCAGACGAACTAGGCCCTACGAGCAGTACTTC.

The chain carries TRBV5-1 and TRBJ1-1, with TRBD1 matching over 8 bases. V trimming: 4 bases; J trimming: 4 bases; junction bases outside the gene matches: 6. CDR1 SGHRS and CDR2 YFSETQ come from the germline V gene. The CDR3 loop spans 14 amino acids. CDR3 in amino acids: CASSVTGAATEAFF. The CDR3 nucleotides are TGCGCCAGCAGCGTGACAGGGGCGGCCACTGAAGCTTTCTTT.

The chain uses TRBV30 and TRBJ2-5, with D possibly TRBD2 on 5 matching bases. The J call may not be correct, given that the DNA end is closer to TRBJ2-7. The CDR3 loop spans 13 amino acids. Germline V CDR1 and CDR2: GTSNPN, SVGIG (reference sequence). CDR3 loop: CAWSGTGPDEQYF. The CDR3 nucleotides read TGTGCCTGGAGTGGGACTGGGCCGGACGAGCAGTACTTC.

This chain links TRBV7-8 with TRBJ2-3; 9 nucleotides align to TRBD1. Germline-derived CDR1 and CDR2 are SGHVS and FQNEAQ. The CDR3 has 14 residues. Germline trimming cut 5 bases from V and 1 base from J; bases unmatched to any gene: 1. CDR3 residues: CASSRDRGTDTQYF. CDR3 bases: TGTGCCAGCAGCCGGGACAGGGGCACAGATACGCAGTATTTT.

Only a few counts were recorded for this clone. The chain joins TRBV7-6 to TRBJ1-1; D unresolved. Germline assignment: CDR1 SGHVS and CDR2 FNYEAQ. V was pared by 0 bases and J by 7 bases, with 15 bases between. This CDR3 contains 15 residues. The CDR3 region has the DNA TGTGCCAGCAGCTTAGCGGGAGTAGCATCGGGTGAAGCTTTCTTT. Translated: CASSLAGVASGEAFF.

CDR3: CASSLVTGFADGETQYF. Written as DNA, the CDR3 is TGCGCCAGCAGCTTGGTGACAGGGTTTGCCGATGGAGAGACCCAGTACTTC. The rearrangement uses TRBV5-1 and TRBJ2-5, with 7 nucleotides matching TRBD1. The CDR3 runs to 17 residues. V shed 0 bases, J shed 4 bases, and the junction held 12 bases outside the gene matches. The V gene's germline CDR1 is SGHRS and CDR2 YFSETQ. The whole variable domain, remainder taken from reference TRBV5-1 and TRBJ2-5, is KAGVTQTPRYLIKTRGQQVTLSCSPISGHRSVSWYQQTPGQGLQFLFEYFSETQRNKGNFPGRFSGRQFSNSRSEMNVSTLELGDSALYLCASSLVTGFADGETQYFGPGTRLLVL.

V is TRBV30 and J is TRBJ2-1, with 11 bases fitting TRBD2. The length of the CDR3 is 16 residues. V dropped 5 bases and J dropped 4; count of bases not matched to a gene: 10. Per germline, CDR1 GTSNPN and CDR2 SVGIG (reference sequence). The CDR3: CAWELAGGPGYNEQFF. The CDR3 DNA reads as TGTGCCTGGGAGTTAGCGGGAGGGCCGGGTTACAATGAGCAGTTCTTC.

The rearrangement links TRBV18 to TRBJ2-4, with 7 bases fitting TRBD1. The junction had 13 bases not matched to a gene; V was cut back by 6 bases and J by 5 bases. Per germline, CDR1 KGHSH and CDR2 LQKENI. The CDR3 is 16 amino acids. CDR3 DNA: TGTGCCAGCTCCCACGACCCTCCGGGACAGCAAAACATTCAGTACTTC. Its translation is CASSHDPPGQQNIQYF.

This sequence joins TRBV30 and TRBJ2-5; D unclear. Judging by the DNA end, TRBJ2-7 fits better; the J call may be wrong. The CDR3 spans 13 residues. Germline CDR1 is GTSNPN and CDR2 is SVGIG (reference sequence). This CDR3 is CAWTKNRVYEQYF. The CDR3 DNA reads TGTGCCTGGACCAAAAATCGGGTCTACGAGCAGTACTTC.

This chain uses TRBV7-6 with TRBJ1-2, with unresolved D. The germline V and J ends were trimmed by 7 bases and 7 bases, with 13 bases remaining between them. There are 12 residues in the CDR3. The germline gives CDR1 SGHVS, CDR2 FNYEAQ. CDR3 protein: CASTPGRSGYTF. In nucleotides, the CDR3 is TGTGCCAGCACCCCTGGGAGATCTGGCTACACCTTC. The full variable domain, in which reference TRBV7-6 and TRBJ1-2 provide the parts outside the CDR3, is GAGVSQSPRYKVTKRGQDVALRCDPISGHVSLYWYRQALGQGPEFLTYFNYEAQQDKSGLPNDRFSAERPEGSISTLTIQRTEQRDSAMYRCASTPGRSGYTFGSGTRLTVV.